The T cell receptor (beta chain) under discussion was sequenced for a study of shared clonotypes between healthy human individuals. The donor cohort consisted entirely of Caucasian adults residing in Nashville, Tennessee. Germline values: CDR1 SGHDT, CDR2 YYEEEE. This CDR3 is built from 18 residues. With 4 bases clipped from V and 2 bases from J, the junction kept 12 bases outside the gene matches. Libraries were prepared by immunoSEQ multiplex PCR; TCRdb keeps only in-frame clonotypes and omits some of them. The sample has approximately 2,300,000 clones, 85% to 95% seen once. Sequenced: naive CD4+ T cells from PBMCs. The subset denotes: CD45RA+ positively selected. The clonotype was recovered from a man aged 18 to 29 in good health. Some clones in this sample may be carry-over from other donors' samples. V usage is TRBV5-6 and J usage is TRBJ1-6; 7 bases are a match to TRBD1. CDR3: CASSPAPDRRTYNSPLHF. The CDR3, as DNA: TGTGCCAGCAGCCCGGCCCCGGACAGGAGAACCTATAATTCACCCCTCCACTTT.